The 25 T cell receptor beta chains below were found in one sample sequenced in a study of blood T cell repertoires in COVID-19. Sequencing used immunoSEQ multiplex PCR; TCRdb keeps in-frame clones, though not all of them. The sample yields approximately 100,000 clones, roughly four fifths seen once. Sequencing used peripheral blood. Every receptor here comes from a human donor in a cohort sampled during active COVID-19.

V gene TRBV29-1 combines with J gene TRBJ2-3; 13 bases fit TRBD2. The V gene's germline CDR1 is SQVTM and CDR2 ANQGSEA. This CDR3 is 14 amino acids long. The junction had 7 bases not matched to a gene; V was cut back by 7 bases and J by 6 bases. The CDR3 DNA sequence: TGCAGCGGCGGACTAGCGGGGGAGGGGGATACGCAGTATTTT. Amino acid sequence: CSGGLAGEGDTQYF.

The chain has TRBV3-1 (or the pseudogene TRBV3-2) and TRBJ1-5, with D possibly TRBD1 on 6 matching bases. The CDR3 runs 15 residues. CDR1 LGHDT and CDR2 YNNKEL come from the germline V gene (reference sequence). V dropped 0 bases and J dropped 4 bases, with 10 bases sitting between them. The CDR3 DNA sequence: TGTGCCAGCAGCCAAGACGGACAGATTAATCAGCCCCAGCATTTT. Translation: CASSQDGQINQPQHF.

In its sample, this clone was seen a few times. This sequence joins TRBV4-1 and TRBJ1-6; D is perhaps TRBD1 (5 bases). The CDR3 sequence is 15 residues long. Germline CDR1 and CDR2: MGHRA and YSYEKL. V lost 4 bases and J lost 4, with 11 bases in between. This CDR3 reads CASSPEGRYNSPLHF. For the CDR3, the DNA is TGCGCCAGCAGCCCGGAGGGACGGTATAATTCACCCCTCCACTTT.

This clone was observed a handful of times. This sequence joins TRBV4-3 and TRBJ1-3; TRBD1 aligns across 8 bases. Germline V CDR1 and CDR2: LGHNA, YSLEER. The CDR3 runs to 17 residues. Losses at the gene ends were 4 bases for V and 4 bases for J; bases not matched to a gene: 12. The CDR3 reads CASSLTFNRGVGNTIYF. The CDR3 nucleotides read TGCGCCAGCAGCCTTACTTTTAACAGGGGGGTAGGAAACACCATATATTTT.

V and J are TRBV7-2 and TRBJ1-3; 7 positions match TRBD1. The V gene end was trimmed by 4 bases and the J gene end by 0 bases; junction bases not matched to a gene: 12. CDR1 is SGHTA, CDR2 FQGNSA, per germline. The length of the CDR3 is 18 residues. CDR3 DNA sequence: TGTGCCAGCAGCTCCCAACCTACAGGGGAGGACTCTGGAAACACCATATATTTT. Translated: CASSSQPTGEDSGNTIYF.

The chain combines TRBV27 with TRBJ2-7, with 7 positions matching TRBD1. The CDR3 is 15 amino acids. The junction had 6 bases not matched to a gene; V was cut back by 0 bases and J by 4 bases. The germline V gene encodes CDR1 MNHEY and CDR2 SMNVEV (reference sequence). The CDR3 here is CASSLSSDRTYEQYF. The CDR3 bases are TGTGCCAGCAGTTTATCGTCGGACAGGACTTACGAGCAGTACTTC.

The CDR3 region is CASSQGDRSFGGSSDTQYF. Written as DNA, the CDR3 is TGCGCCAGCAGCCAAGGGGACCGTTCGTTTGGCGGGAGTTCAGATACGCAGTATTTT. This sequence joins TRBV4-3 and TRBJ2-3; 7 nucleotides align to TRBD2. Germline loops: CDR1 LGHNA, CDR2 YSLEER. The CDR3 consists of 19 residues. J was trimmed by 4 bases and V by 1 base; bases with no gene match: 17.

The rearrangement joins TRBV24-1 to TRBJ1-4, with a tentative D call TRBD1 (5 bases). Germline CDR1 is KGHDR and CDR2 is SFDVKD. Trimming took off 7 bases at V and 4 bases at J, with 15 bases between the two ends. CDR3 size: 15 residues. The CDR3 here is CATRLTNRSNEKLFF. CDR3 DNA: TGTGCCACCAGGCTGACAAACAGGAGTAATGAAAAACTGTTTTTT.

This chain connects TRBV28 to TRBJ2-5; 8 nucleotides match TRBD1. CDR1 and CDR2 from the germline V gene are MDHEN and SYDVKM. The trim removed 7 bases at V and 6 bases at J, leaving 10 bases unmatched. The length of the CDR3 is 14 residues. CDR3 coding DNA: TGTGCCAGCACTCGAGACAGGGGTAGGAAGACCCAGTACTTC. This sequence encodes CASTRDRGRKTQYF.

The rearrangement uses TRBV28 and TRBJ1-3, with a possible D match to TRBD1 (5 bases). Trimming shortened V by 5 bases and J by 0 bases, and 14 bases separated the two germline ends. Germline lookup yields CDR1 MDHEN and CDR2 SYDVKM. The CDR3 contains 16 residues. The CDR3 bases are TGTGCCAGCAGTAAGGGGCAACAGGTCTCTGGAAACACCATATATTTT. Its protein product is CASSKGQQVSGNTIYF.

The chain employs TRBV7-3 and TRBJ1-1; 7 bases line up with TRBD1. The CDR3 length is 15 residues. CDR1 is SGHTA and CDR2 is FQGTGA in the germline V gene. J gave up 3 bases and V 5 bases, and 9 bases lay outside the gene matches. The CDR3 region is CASSAAPTGYTEAFF. The CDR3 nucleotides are TGTGCCAGCAGCGCGGCCCCGACAGGGTACACTGAAGCTTTCTTT.

The chain has TRBV10-2 and TRBJ1-1, with 7 bases that match TRBD1. Germline V lookup: CDR1 WSHSY, CDR2 SAAADI. The CDR3 extends over 13 amino acids. V trimming: 7 bases; J trimming: 1 base; junction bases outside the gene matches: 3. CDR3 amino acids: CASTGTENTEAFF. The DNA for the CDR3 is TGCGCCAGCACTGGGACAGAGAACACTGAAGCTTTCTTT.

The table lists this clone with a count of one. The V call is TRBV6-2 or TRBV6-3, the J call TRBJ1-5; no clear D. Germline V gives CDR1 MNHEY, CDR2 SVGEGT. The CDR3 is made up of 16 amino acids. V was cut by 2 bases and J by 1 base, with 12 bases left in between. CDR3 loop: CASSYRPGSSNQPQHF. Here the CDR3 DNA reads TGTGCCAGCAGTTACCGTCCGGGTAGCAGCAATCAGCCCCAGCATTTT.

Comment on this clone: At one boundary the junction diverges from the germline segment, which might be a read error. The V call is TRBV27, the J call TRBJ2-1; TRBD1 agrees at 7 bases. Per germline, CDR1 MNHEY and CDR2 SMNVEV (reference sequence). CDR3 size: 16 residues. The CDR3 DNA sequence: TGTGCCAGCAGCTTATCGCCGGGACAGAAGTACAATGAGCAGTTCTTC. This sequence encodes CASSLSPGQKYNEQFF.

The chain couples TRBV6-6 to TRBJ1-1, with D perhaps matching TRBD1 (6 bases). Trimming took 2 bases from V and 4 from J, leaving 14 bases between them. CDR1 and CDR2 from the germline V gene are MNHNY and SVGAGI (reference sequence). The CDR3 has 15 amino acids. The CDR3 reads CASSYAEGGRTEAFF. The CDR3 DNA sequence: TGTGCCAGCAGTTACGCAGAAGGGGGTCGCACTGAAGCTTTCTTT.

The gene calls are TRBV11-3 and TRBJ2-1; 12 bases are shared with TRBD2. In germline, CDR1 is SGHNT, CDR2 YENEEA. CDR3 length: 15 amino acids. V was pared by 5 bases and J by 5 bases, with 4 bases of the junction left unmatched. CDR3 DNA: TGTGCCAGCAGCCCTCGACTAGCGGGGGACAATGAGCAGTTCTTC. Translating it yields CASSPRLAGDNEQFF.

This chain uses TRBV7-9 with TRBJ1-1, with TRBD1 identical over 7 bases. Germline CDR1 and CDR2: SEHNR and FQNEAQ (reference sequence). Unmatched junction bases numbered 10, after V lost 11 bases and J lost 1 base. This CDR3 has 14 residues. Here the CDR3 reads CAVPSGQQNTEAFF. CDR3 coding DNA: TGTGCCGTGCCATCGGGACAGCAGAACACTGAAGCTTTCTTT.

The genes are TRBV7-8 and TRBJ1-5; TRBD1 matches 7 bases. V was clipped by 5 bases and J by 4 bases; unmatched bases: 8. Germline CDR1 and CDR2: SGHVS and FQNEAQ. The CDR3 loop spans 15 amino acids. CDR3 in DNA: TGTGCCAGCAGCGAGGACAGGCTTTTAAATCAGCCCCAGCATTTT. Encoded protein: CASSEDRLLNQPQHF.

This rearrangement joins TRBV7-2 to TRBJ2-7, with 9 bases aligning to TRBD1. With V trimmed by 5 bases and J by 2 bases, 10 bases remained unmatched. CDR1 is SGHTA, CDR2 FQGNSA, per germline. This CDR3 contains 16 residues. CDR3 bases: TGTGCCAGCAGCACCCTAACAGGGGGCGAAGCCTACGAGCAGTACTTC. Protein sequence: CASSTLTGGEAYEQYF. Together with reference TRBV7-2 and TRBJ2-7, the CDR3 gives the full variable domain: GAGVSQSPSNKVTEKGKDVELRCDPISGHTALYWYRQSLGQGLEFLIYFQGNSAPDKSGLPSDRFSAERTGGSVSTLTIQRTQQEDSAVYLCASSTLTGGEAYEQYFGPGTRLTVT.

CDR3 residues: CASSFWGGQESYGYTF. In nucleotides, the CDR3 is TGTGCCAGCAGCTTCTGGGGCGGACAGGAGTCGTATGGCTACACCTTC. This chain links TRBV7-2 with TRBJ1-2, with 7 bases identical to TRBD1. The CDR3 is 16 amino acids. V trimming: 3 bases; J trimming: 5 bases; junction bases outside the gene matches: 12. Germline lookup yields CDR1 SGHTA and CDR2 FQGNSA.

The rearrangement uses TRBV7-9 and TRBJ1-1; possibly TRBD1 for D (6 bases). The germline V and J ends were trimmed by 2 bases and 1 base, with 11 bases remaining between them. Germline V gene data show CDR1 as SEHNR and CDR2 as FQNEAQ (reference sequence). The CDR3 is 15 amino acids. This CDR3 reads CASSLTGFRNTEAFF. The CDR3 region has the DNA TGTGCCAGCAGCTTAACAGGGTTTCGGAACACTGAAGCTTTCTTT.

As to this clone: Other DNA sequences in this sample translate to the same CDR3. J is TRBJ1-1 and V is TRBV3-1 (or the pseudogene TRBV3-2), with 7 bases fitting TRBD1. The ends lost 4 bases at V and 0 bases at J; junction bases unmatched: 2. Germline V gene lookup returns CDR1 LGHDT and CDR2 YNNKEL (reference sequence). The CDR3 length is 14 residues. CDR3 residues: CASSLGQMNTEAFF. The CDR3 DNA follows: TGTGCCAGCAGCCTGGGACAGATGAACACTGAAGCTTTCTTT.

The V gene is TRBV19, the J gene TRBJ2-5, with a weak D call TRBD1 (6 bases). The CDR3 is made up of 15 amino acids. Germline CDR1 is LNHDA and CDR2 is SQIVND (reference sequence). V was clipped by 3 bases and J by 2 bases, with 13 bases between them. In nucleotides, the CDR3 is TGTGCCAGTAGTATTGATGGGACATTACAAGAGACCCAGTACTTC. Its protein is CASSIDGTLQETQYF.

The chain carries TRBV7-3 and TRBJ2-2, with D perhaps matching TRBD2 (6 bases). V dropped 5 bases and J dropped 4 bases, with 17 bases sitting between them. The CDR3 is 16 amino acids. The germline gives CDR1 SGHTA, CDR2 FQGTGA. The CDR3 sequence is CASSPHREMVTGELFF. The CDR3 nucleotides read TGTGCCAGCAGCCCACATCGGGAGATGGTCACCGGGGAGCTGTTTTTT. Variable domain in full (rest from reference TRBV7-3 and TRBJ2-2): GAGVSQTPSNKVTEKGKYVELRCDPISGHTALYWYRQSLGQGPEFLIYFQGTGAADDSGLPNDRFFAVRPEGSVSTLKIQRTERGDSAVYLCASSPHREMVTGELFFGEGSRLTVL.

This clone was detected once. This chain uses TRBV29-1 with TRBJ1-2; 9 bases line up with TRBD1. The CDR3 sequence is 14 residues long. The V segment lost 7 bases and the J segment 5 bases; nucleotides outside the gene matches: 11. CDR1 and CDR2 (germline): SQVTM, ANQGSEA. This CDR3 reads CSAPDRGVSYGYTF. CDR3 bases: TGCAGCGCCCCGGACAGGGGAGTTTCATATGGCTACACCTTC.